The T cell receptor beta chain described here comes from a study of regulatory T cells in long-lasting Graves disease. Study results and caveats: Between persistent patients, a few thousand public clonotypes were shared, exceeding the 800 to 1,000 shared between new patients.

Assembly of TCR beta libraries relied on iRepertoire HTBI primers together with Arm-PCR of CDR3 regions. TCRdb analysed the multiplex PCR reads with MiXCR anew, one entry per CDR3 protein. The table lists approximately 560,000 distinct CDR3 sequences, 16% of them singletons. This sample's time point: newly diagnosed GD, antithyroid drugs for less than 3 months. TCR sequences were obtained from RNA taken from PBMCs. Graves' disease diagnosis relied on American Thyroid Association guidelines. The sample holds a few counts of this clonotype. The antigen remains undetermined. The same data also went into a second study, on T cells in Graves' hyperthyroidism and ophthalmopathy.

The receptor's source is a man between 18 and 35 years old with Graves disease. Sequencing used peripheral blood mononuclear cells (PBMCs), obtained at new diagnosis, from a patient treated with antithyroid drugs.

The CDR3: CASSILGDSSNQPQHF. The CDR3 nucleotides are TGTGCCAGCAGCATTCTCGGGGATTCTAGCAATCAGCCCCAGCATTTT. This rearrangement joins TRBV5-5 to TRBJ1-5, with unresolved D. This CDR3 comprises 16 residues. V was cut by 4 bases and J by 0 bases, with 14 bases left in between. The V gene's germline CDR1 is SGHKS and CDR2 YYEKEE (reference sequence).